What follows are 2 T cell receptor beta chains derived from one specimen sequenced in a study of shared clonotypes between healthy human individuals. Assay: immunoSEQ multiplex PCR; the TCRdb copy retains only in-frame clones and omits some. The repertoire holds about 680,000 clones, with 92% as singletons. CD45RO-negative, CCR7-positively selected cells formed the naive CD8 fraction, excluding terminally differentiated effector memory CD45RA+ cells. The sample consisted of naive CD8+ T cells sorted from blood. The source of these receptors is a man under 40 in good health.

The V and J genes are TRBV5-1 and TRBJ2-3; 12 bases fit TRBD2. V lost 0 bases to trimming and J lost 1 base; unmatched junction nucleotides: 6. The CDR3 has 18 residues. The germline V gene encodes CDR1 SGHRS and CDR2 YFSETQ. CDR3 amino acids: CASSLVGLAGLGTDTQYF. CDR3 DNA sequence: TGCGCCAGCAGCTTGGTGGGACTAGCGGGCCTCGGCACAGATACGCAGTATTTT.

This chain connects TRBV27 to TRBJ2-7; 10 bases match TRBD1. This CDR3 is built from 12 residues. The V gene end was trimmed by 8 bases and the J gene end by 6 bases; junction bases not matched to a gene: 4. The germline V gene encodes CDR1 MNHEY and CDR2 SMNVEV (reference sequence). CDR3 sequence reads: CASSGTGVEQYF. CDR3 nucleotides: TGTGCCAGCTCCGGGACAGGGGTCGAGCAGTACTTC.